The 17 T cell receptor beta chains given below trace back to one sample, sequenced in a study of T-cell memory formation after mild COVID-19. TCRdb passed the 5' RACE reads through MiXCR, listing each CDR3 protein once. The profile covers some 350,000 distinct CDR3 sequences, with around a sixth appearing a single time and about a fifth taken by the ten largest. The sample taken for sequencing was PBMCs or a T cell subset sorted from them (not recorded which). These receptors were taken from a man between 18 and 35 years old who had mild COVID-19 (a few samples of this study predate the infection). Cell type and time point are not known.

This clonotype has just a few counts. The CDR3 here is CASSRTTGGNTEAFF. The CDR3 nucleotides read TGTGCCAGCAGCCGAACAACAGGGGGGAACACTGAAGCTTTCTTT. The gene calls are TRBV6-2 or TRBV6-3 and TRBJ1-1, with TRBD1 matching 8 bases. V gave up 6 bases and J gave up 1 base; unmatched junction bases: 7. Germline CDR1 and CDR2: MNHEY and SVGEGT. The CDR3 is 15 amino acids.

The chain has TRBV28 and TRBJ2-3, with a possible D match to TRBD2 (6 bases). Trimming cost V 7 bases and J 4 bases, with 18 bases left between them. CDR1 and CDR2 from the germline V gene are MDHEN and SYDVKM. CDR3 size: 15 residues. The CDR3 DNA is TGTGCCAGCACCCAGGGAGGACCTCCCGCAGATACGCAGTATTTT. Translating it yields CASTQGGPPADTQYF.

The chain couples TRBV10-2 to TRBJ1-1; TRBD1 matches at 9 bases. Trimming removed 5 bases from V and 5 bases from J; junction bases left unmatched: 3. Germline V gene data show CDR1 as WSHSY and CDR2 as SAAADI. This CDR3 has 13 residues. The CDR3 DNA follows: TGCGCCAGCAGTACCGACAGGGGGACTGAAGCTTTCTTT. It yields the protein CASSTDRGTEAFF.

V usage is TRBV7-2 and J usage is TRBJ1-4; D not certain. V lost 5 bases to trimming and J lost 7 bases, with 17 bases between them. The CDR3 loop spans 15 amino acids. Germline assignment: CDR1 SGHTA and CDR2 FQGNSA. The CDR3 sequence is CASSPTPGLFEKLFF. Here the CDR3 DNA reads TGTGCCAGCAGCCCCACTCCGGGGTTGTTTGAAAAACTGTTTTTT. The whole variable domain, remainder taken from reference TRBV7-2 and TRBJ1-4, is GAGVSQSPSNKVTEKGKDVELRCDPISGHTALYWYRQSLGQGLEFLIYFQGNSAPDKSGLPSDRFSAERTGGSVSTLTIQRTQQEDSAVYLCASSPTPGLFEKLFFGSGTQLSVL.

The chain couples TRBV12-3 or TRBV12-4 to TRBJ2-7; D is uncertain. The CDR3 is 13 amino acids. The germline V and J ends were trimmed by 1 base and 3 bases, with 7 bases remaining between them. The CDR3 nucleotides read TGTGCCAGCAGTTTAGGGTACATCTACGAGCAGTACGTC. Amino acid sequence: CASSLGYIYEQYV.

This clonotype was seen more than once but under ten times. The V call is TRBV4-3, the J call TRBJ2-1; D is ambiguous. V gave up 2 bases and J gave up 2 bases, with 13 bases separating them. Looked up from germline, CDR1 is LGHNA and CDR2 is YSLEER. The CDR3 consists of 16 residues. In DNA, the CDR3 is TGCGCCAGCAGCCAAACCTCGACGGCCACCTACAATGAGCAGTTCTTC. Translated, it gives CASSQTSTATYNEQFF.

The J gene is TRBJ1-2, the V gene TRBV9; D may be TRBD1 (5 bases). The V and J ends lost 7 bases and 5 bases respectively, with 15 bases between them. Germline CDR1 is SGDLS and CDR2 is YYNGEE. This CDR3 has 13 residues. The CDR3, as DNA: TGTGCCAGCTATCGGGACGCCCTTTATGGCTACACCTTC. Amino acid sequence: CASYRDALYGYTF.

The gene calls are TRBV5-1 and TRBJ2-7; D is ambiguous. This CDR3 has 14 amino acids. CDR1 SGHRS and CDR2 YFSETQ come from the germline V gene. Between the trimmed V and J ends, which lost 1 base and 6 bases, there was a span of 14 bases. This CDR3 reads CASSLSPGRGEQYF. For the CDR3, the DNA is TGCGCCAGCAGCTTGAGTCCTGGAAGAGGCGAGCAGTACTTC.

This clonotype was counted many times. The chain joins TRBV24-1 to TRBJ2-3; tentatively, D is TRBD2 (5 bases). The CDR3 consists of 15 residues. In germline, CDR1 is KGHDR, CDR2 SFDVKD. V lost 3 bases, J lost 4 bases, and 13 bases lay in between. The CDR3 DNA is TGTGCCACCAGTGATCCCGGGAAGGGTTCAGATACGCAGTATTTT. It translates to CATSDPGKGSDTQYF.

This chain uses TRBV24-1 with TRBJ1-2; D uncertain. This CDR3 is 12 amino acids long. Per the germline V gene, CDR1 is KGHDR and CDR2 is SFDVKD. The V end lost 4 bases, the J end lost 8 bases, and 10 bases lay between the germline ends. The CDR3: CATSERDEGYTF. As DNA, the CDR3 is TGTGCCACCAGTGAAAGGGATGAAGGCTACACCTTC.

This clonotype occurred many times. CDR3 loop: CASSLGPRSSYEQYV. CDR3 coding DNA: TGTGCCAGCTCGCTCGGACCCAGGAGCTCCTACGAGCAGTACGTC. The chain employs TRBV10-3 and TRBJ2-7; D is undetermined. Germline V gives CDR1 ENHRY, CDR2 SYGVKD. Trimming shortened V by 10 bases and J by 0 bases, and 19 bases separated the two germline ends. The length of the CDR3 is 15 residues.

This chain joins TRBV18 and TRBJ2-7, with D unclear. The CDR3 is made up of 12 amino acids. Trimming shortened V by 3 bases and J by 4 bases, and 7 bases separated the two germline ends. From germline, CDR1 is KGHSH and CDR2 LQKENI. The CDR3 protein is CASSPRLYEQYF. In DNA, the CDR3 is TGTGCCAGCTCACCGAGGCTTTACGAGCAGTACTTC. Complete variable domain (other parts from reference TRBV18 and TRBJ2-7): NAGVMQNPRHLVRRRGQEARLRCSPMKGHSHVYWYRQLPEEGLKFMVYLQKENIIDESGMPKERFSAEFPKEGPSILRIQQVVRGDSAAYFCASSPRLYEQYFGPGTRLTVT.

The V gene is TRBV4-1, the J gene TRBJ1-5; 9 bases match TRBD1. Trimming cost V 3 bases and J 5 bases; bases outside gene matches: 2. The germline V gene has CDR1 MGHRA and CDR2 YSYEKL. The CDR3 runs to 14 residues. The CDR3 DNA reads as TGCGCCAGCAGCCATAGACAGGGGGATCAGCCCCAGCATTTT. It yields the protein CASSHRQGDQPQHF.

This rearrangement joins TRBV6-5 to TRBJ1-6, with D maybe TRBD1 (6 bases). Germline-derived CDR1 and CDR2 are MNHEY and SVGAGI. Trimming took off 4 bases at V and 8 bases at J, with 15 bases between the two ends. The CDR3 runs to 15 residues. CDR3 in amino acids: CASSSRSGEDSPLHF. CDR3 coding DNA: TGTGCCAGCAGTTCCCGTTCAGGGGAAGATTCACCCCTCCACTTT.

This clonotype has ten or more counts. This chain links TRBV7-8 with TRBJ2-1; 8 nucleotides match TRBD2. V dropped 2 bases and J dropped 4; count of bases not matched to a gene: 16. The CDR3 extends over 19 amino acids. Germline CDR1 SGHVS, CDR2 FQNEAQ. As DNA, the CDR3 is TGTGCCAGCAGCTTAAGGGCAGCGGGGGAGCTCCTAACTTACAATGAGCAGTTCTTC. Its protein product is CASSLRAAGELLTYNEQFF.

This clonotype has at least ten counts. The chain employs TRBV11-2 and TRBJ2-3; a possible D gene is TRBD2 (6 bases). V was cut by 1 base and J by 7 bases, with 18 bases left in between. CDR1 is SGHAT and CDR2 is FQNNGV in the germline V gene. The CDR3 loop spans 16 amino acids. Here the CDR3 reads CASSLVRSSGEHTQYF. DNA of the CDR3: TGTGCCAGCAGCTTAGTCAGGTCCTCGGGGGAGCATACGCAGTATTTT.

The rearrangement joins TRBV3-1 to TRBJ1-1; weak D call: TRBD1 (5 bases). This CDR3 contains 17 residues. The germline gives CDR1 LGHDT, CDR2 YNNKEL (reference sequence). V lost 2 bases, J lost 5 bases, and 21 bases lay in between. CDR3 in DNA: TGTGCCAGCAGCCAATTTGGCACGTGGGGGGGAGGAACTGAAGCTTTCTTT. Its translation is CASSQFGTWGGGTEAFF.